The rows below give T cell receptor beta chains drawn from one sample of a study of Ad26.COV2.S vaccination and SARS-CoV-2 variants. Profiled with immunoSEQ multiplex PCR; TCRdb holds only in-frame clones, not every one. The sample yields about 680,000 clones, more than 80% seen once. The material sequenced was peripheral blood, taken in a trial of Ad26.COV2.S vaccine versus placebo. The receptors were gathered from a person between 18 and 65 years old who received the Ad26.COV2.S COVID-19 vaccine or a placebo. Each CDR3 is given with its conserved first and last residue. D genes are given only for firm matches. Only some rows state a clone size, as once, few, many or a class for expanded clones.

CDR3aa: CASSLGTGIFNEQFF; CDR3nt: TGTGCCAGCAGCCTAGGGACAGGAATTTTCAATGAGCAGTTCTTC; v_gene: TRBV11-3; abundance: -; d_gene: TRBD1; j_gene: TRBJ2-1
CDR3aa: CASSQGVRNTGELFF; CDR3nt: TGTGCCAGCTCGCAAGGGGTTAGGAACACCGGGGAGCTGTTTTTT; v_gene: TRBV18; abundance: once; d_gene: -; j_gene: TRBJ2-2
CDR3aa: CASSTGPGNIQYF; CDR3nt: TGCGCCAGCAGCACCGGCCCCGGGAACATTCAGTACTTC; v_gene: TRBV5-1; abundance: -; d_gene: -; j_gene: TRBJ2-4
CDR3aa: CASSSGQGPDTQYF; CDR3nt: TGTGCCAGCAGCTCGGGACAGGGCCCAGATACGCAGTATTTT; v_gene: TRBV7-2; abundance: -; d_gene: TRBD1; j_gene: TRBJ2-3
CDR3aa: CASGGTSPALEQYF; CDR3nt: TGTGCCAGCGGGGGGACTAGTCCCGCTCTCGAGCAGTACTTC; v_gene: TRBV2; abundance: -; d_gene: TRBD2; j_gene: TRBJ2-7
CDR3aa: CASSLGQGSYEQYF; CDR3nt: TGCGCCAGCAGCTTGGGACAGGGGTCCTACGAGCAGTACTTC; v_gene: TRBV5-1; abundance: -; d_gene: TRBD1; j_gene: TRBJ2-7
CDR3aa: CASSSGTGGSGNQPQHF; CDR3nt: TGTGCCAGCAGCTCCGGGACAGGGGGCTCGGGCAATCAGCCCCAGCATTTT; v_gene: TRBV6-2/TRBV6-3; abundance: -; d_gene: TRBD1; j_gene: TRBJ1-5
CDR3aa: CASSLAGDGNTIYF; CDR3nt: TGTGCCAGCAGCTTAGCTGGGGACGGAAACACCATATATTTT; v_gene: TRBV7-9; abundance: -; d_gene: -; j_gene: TRBJ1-3
CDR3aa: CASSPPGNTEAFF; CDR3nt: TGTGCCAGCTCACCTCCCGGAAACACTGAAGCTTTCTTT; v_gene: TRBV18; abundance: -; d_gene: -; j_gene: TRBJ1-1
CDR3aa: CAISESRGEETQYF; CDR3nt: TGTGCCATCAGTGAGTCGCGGGGGGAGGAGACCCAGTACTTC; v_gene: TRBV10-3; abundance: -; d_gene: TRBD2; j_gene: TRBJ2-5
CDR3aa: CASSQEDLSGTREQYF; CDR3nt: TGTGCCAGCAGCCAAGAAGACCTCAGCGGGACGAGGGAGCAGTACTTC; v_gene: TRBV4-2; abundance: -; d_gene: TRBD2; j_gene: TRBJ2-7
CDR3aa: CAWSLTEAFF; CDR3nt: TGTGCCTGGAGCTTGACGGAAGCTTTCTTT; v_gene: TRBV30; abundance: -; d_gene: -; j_gene: TRBJ1-1
CDR3aa: CASSLAPRTTGLSYEQYF; CDR3nt: TGTGCCAGCAGCTTGGCGCCTCGGACAACCGGCCTTTCCTACGAGCAGTACTTC; v_gene: TRBV5-5; abundance: -; d_gene: -; j_gene: TRBJ2-7
CDR3aa: CASSSGVGTEAFF; CDR3nt: TGTGCCAGCAGTTCAGGGGTAGGCACTGAAGCTTTCTTT; v_gene: TRBV2; abundance: -; d_gene: -; j_gene: TRBJ1-1
CDR3aa: CASSFPGPGANVLTF; CDR3nt: TGTGCCAGCAGCTTCCCGGGGCCTGGGGCCAACGTCCTGACTTTC; v_gene: TRBV5-6; abundance: -; d_gene: -; j_gene: TRBJ2-6
CDR3aa: CASSQETALGELFF; CDR3nt: TGCGCCAGCAGCCAAGAAACAGCCTTAGGGGAGCTGTTTTTT; v_gene: TRBV4-3; abundance: -; d_gene: -; j_gene: TRBJ2-2
CDR3aa: CATSGGNEQFF; CDR3nt: TGTGCCACCAGTGGGGGCAATGAGCAGTTCTTC; v_gene: TRBV24-1; abundance: -; d_gene: -; j_gene: TRBJ2-1
CDR3aa: CAWSSFSGNTIYF; CDR3nt: TGTGCCTGGAGTAGCTTTAGTGGAAACACCATATATTTT; v_gene: TRBV30; abundance: once; d_gene: -; j_gene: TRBJ1-3
CDR3aa: CASSQDLGSYEQYF; CDR3nt: TGTGCCAGCAGCCAAGATCTAGGCTCCTACGAGCAGTACTTC; v_gene: TRBV14; abundance: -; d_gene: -; j_gene: TRBJ2-7
CDR3aa: CATSHSSGSNEQFF; CDR3nt: TGTGCCACCAGTCACTCCAGCGGGAGCAATGAGCAGTTCTTC; v_gene: TRBV24-1; abundance: -; d_gene: TRBD2; j_gene: TRBJ2-1
CDR3aa: CASSFPGRNEQFF; CDR3nt: TGTGCCAGCAGCTTTCCGGGCCGTAATGAGCAGTTCTTC; v_gene: TRBV11-3; abundance: once; d_gene: -; j_gene: TRBJ2-1
CDR3aa: CASSSNSGVFSKNIQYF; CDR3nt: TGTGCCAGCAGCTCTAACTCCGGTGTCTTCTCCAAAAACATTCAGTACTTC; v_gene: TRBV7-2; abundance: -; d_gene: -; j_gene: TRBJ2-4
CDR3aa: CASSPQPDYHAFF; CDR3nt: TGTGCCAGCAGCCCGCAACCTGATTATCACGCTTTCTTT; v_gene: TRBV3-1/TRBV3-2; abundance: -; d_gene: -; j_gene: TRBJ1-1
CDR3aa: CASSRGGGQLTDTIYF; CDR3nt: TGCGCCAGCAGCCGCGGTGGGGGACAGTTAACGGACACCATATATTTT; v_gene: TRBV4-3; abundance: many; d_gene: TRBD1; j_gene: TRBJ1-3
CDR3aa: CASAPGTGKTLGDQPQHF; CDR3nt: TGTGCTAGTGCCCCCGGGACAGGGAAGACCTTAGGCGATCAGCCCCAGCATTTT; v_gene: TRBV12-5; abundance: -; d_gene: TRBD1; j_gene: TRBJ1-5
CDR3aa: CASSLFRNTEAFF; CDR3nt: TGTGCCAGCAGTTTATTCCGGAACACTGAAGCTTTCTTT; v_gene: TRBV27; abundance: -; d_gene: -; j_gene: TRBJ1-1
CDR3aa: CASSPRWDEQYF; CDR3nt: TGTGCCAGCTCACCACGATGGGACGAGCAGTACTTC; v_gene: TRBV18; abundance: -; d_gene: -; j_gene: TRBJ2-7